The 32 T cell receptor beta chains in this list originate from one sample, sequenced in a study of T cell responses to AZD1222 COVID-19 vaccine. Sequencing used immunoSEQ multiplex PCR; TCRdb keeps in-frame clones, though not all of them. This sample has around 85,000 clones; 90% occur once, and the top ten carry over 1.1%. The source material was peripheral blood, sampled 28 days after the second AZD1222 dose. The receptors come from an adult who received the AZD1222 COVID-19 vaccine.

The CDR3 loop reads CASTRTGQIQETQYF. The CDR3 DNA reads as TGTGCCAGCACTCGGACAGGGCAGATCCAAGAGACCCAGTACTTC. The rearrangement joins TRBV19 to TRBJ2-5, with TRBD1 matching over 8 bases. Germline lookup yields CDR1 LNHDA and CDR2 SQIVND (reference sequence). J gave up 1 base and V 9 bases, and 10 bases lay outside the gene matches. The CDR3 is made up of 15 amino acids.

The chain links TRBV11-3 to TRBJ1-5, with D maybe TRBD1 (6 bases). CDR3 size: 17 residues. Germline CDR1 is SGHNT and CDR2 is YENEEA. Trimming took off 3 bases at V and 5 bases at J, with 20 bases between the two ends. CDR3 nucleotides: TGTGCCAGCAGCTTCCCCCGGTTAGGGGGTAGAGATCAGCCCCAGCATTTT. This gives the protein CASSFPRLGGRDQPQHF.

This rearrangement joins TRBV5-1 to TRBJ2-7; weak D call: TRBD1 (5 bases). Germline CDR1 and CDR2: SGHRS and YFSETQ. This CDR3 spans 15 amino acids. Trimming removed 0 bases from V and 4 bases from J, with 14 bases in between. CDR3 coding DNA: TGCGCCAGCAGCTTGGTCGAGACAGAGAAGTACGAGCAGTACTTC. It encodes CASSLVETEKYEQYF.

The V gene is TRBV6-5, the J gene TRBJ1-4; 11 nucleotides match TRBD1. The CDR3 is 15 amino acids. Trimming cost V 1 base and J 9 bases; bases outside gene matches: 4. Germline lookup yields CDR1 MNHEY and CDR2 SVGAGI. The CDR3 region has the DNA TGTGCCAGCAGTTACTACCGGGACAGGGGGAAAAAACTGTTTTTT. This codes for CASSYYRDRGKKLFF.

The count of this clone is one. This chain connects TRBV7-9 to TRBJ2-7; D is possibly TRBD1 or TRBD2 (5 bases each). CDR1 SEHNR and CDR2 FQNEAQ come from the germline V gene (reference sequence). V lost 9 bases, J lost 3 bases, and 18 bases lay in between. The CDR3 contains 14 residues. CDR3 nucleotide sequence: TGTGCCAGTAGGTGGGGGAACTCGGACTACGAGCAGTACTTC. It encodes CASRWGNSDYEQYF.

This chain joins TRBV2 and TRBJ1-4; the match to TRBD1 covers 8 bases. Unmatched junction bases numbered 3, after V lost 6 bases and J lost 3 bases. The length of the CDR3 is 14 residues. CDR1 is SNHLY, CDR2 FYNNEI, per germline. This chain's CDR3 is CASRTGVANEKLFF. The CDR3 DNA is TGTGCCAGCAGGACAGGGGTAGCTAATGAAAAACTGTTTTTT.

CDR3 in amino acids: CASSTHTGELFF. CDR3 nucleotide sequence: TGTGCCAGCAGCACCCACACCGGGGAGCTGTTTTTT. This sequence joins TRBV9 and TRBJ2-2; D not resolved. This CDR3 spans 12 amino acids. Germline V CDR1 and CDR2: SGDLS, YYNGEE. V lost 4 bases and J 3 bases, leaving 4 bases between the germline ends.

The V call is TRBV6-6, the J call TRBJ2-1; 9 nucleotides line up with TRBD2. Germline V gene data show CDR1 as MNHNY and CDR2 as SVGAGI (reference sequence). Trimming at V came to 6 bases and at J to 4 bases, leaving 7 bases not matched to a gene. This CDR3 is built from 15 residues. CDR3 in amino acids: CASSKISGGYNEQFF. The CDR3 DNA reads TGTGCCAGCAGCAAAATTAGCGGGGGATACAATGAGCAGTTCTTC.

The V gene is TRBV5-1, the J gene TRBJ2-3; D not resolved. Germline lookup yields CDR1 SGHRS and CDR2 YFSETQ. Trimming left V 4 bases short and J 4 bases short, with 19 bases between. The length of the CDR3 is 16 residues. DNA of the CDR3: TGCGCCAGCAGCCCAGGTATGAATAGGGATGCAGATACGCAGTATTTT. Its translation: CASSPGMNRDADTQYF.

This clone has a single count. The chain is built from TRBV28 and TRBJ2-7, with TRBD2 matching over 10 bases. From germline, CDR1 is MDHEN and CDR2 SYDVKM. The CDR3 is 17 amino acids. After removal of 2 bases from V and 0 bases from J, the junction contained 7 bases not matched to a gene. This CDR3 is CASSLSSGGLSSYEQYF. The CDR3 coding sequence is TGTGCCAGCAGTTTAAGTAGCGGGGGGCTGAGCTCCTACGAGCAGTACTTC.

This clone was detected once. This chain connects TRBV28 to TRBJ1-6; the match to TRBD1 covers 10 bases. V dropped 6 bases and J dropped 7; count of bases not matched to a gene: 9. The CDR3 is made up of 16 amino acids. The germline gives CDR1 MDHEN, CDR2 SYDVKM. CDR3 nucleotide sequence: TGTGCCAGCAGGCCGGGACAGGGGTTTCCGAATTCACCCCTCCACTTT. It codes for CASRPGQGFPNSPLHF.

The genes are TRBV29-1 and TRBJ2-1; 8 positions agree with TRBD2. The CDR3 totals 14 residues. J was trimmed by 6 bases and V by 6 bases; bases with no gene match: 10. The germline V gene encodes CDR1 SQVTM and CDR2 ANQGSEA. The CDR3 sequence: CSVGGRLAFNEQFF. The CDR3 nucleotides read TGCAGCGTCGGTGGCCGACTAGCGTTCAATGAGCAGTTCTTC.

J is TRBJ2-6 and V is TRBV19, with D possibly TRBD2 on 5 matching bases. V was shortened by 3 bases and J by 0 bases, with 6 bases between the two germline ends. Looked up from germline, CDR1 is LNHDA and CDR2 is SQIVND (reference sequence). CDR3 length: 15 amino acids. The CDR3: CASSIGLSGANVLTF. The CDR3 region has the DNA TGTGCCAGTAGTATCGGACTCTCTGGGGCCAACGTCCTGACTTTC. The full variable domain, in which reference TRBV19 and TRBJ2-6 provide the parts outside the CDR3, is DGGITQSPKYLFRKEGQNVTLSCEQNLNHDAMYWYRQDPGQGLRLIYYSQIVNDFQKGDIAEGYSVSREKKESFPLTVTSAQKNPTAFYLCASSIGLSGANVLTFGAGSRLTVL.

The V and J genes are TRBV4-1 and TRBJ2-2, with D possibly being TRBD1 or TRBD2 (5 bases each). The germline V gene encodes CDR1 MGHRA and CDR2 YSYEKL. The CDR3 covers 15 residues. Trimming pared 3 bases from V and 6 bases from J, leaving 14 bases between. CDR3 bases: TGCGCCAGCAGCCACACAAGAGGGGTGCCCGGGGAGCTGTTTTTT. It translates to CASSHTRGVPGELFF.

The chain carries TRBV28 and TRBJ1-2; no clear D gene. CDR1 and CDR2 from the germline V gene are MDHEN and SYDVKM. The CDR3 totals 13 residues. Trimming removed 10 bases from V and 1 base from J, with 13 bases in between. CDR3 coding DNA: TGTGCCACTTTTCACTCCCTTAACTATGGCTACACCTTC. It encodes CATFHSLNYGYTF.

V and J are TRBV7-3 and TRBJ1-1; D gene uncertain. The CDR3 spans 14 residues. In germline, CDR1 is SGHTA, CDR2 FQGTGA. V was cut by 4 bases and J by 2 bases, with 11 bases left in between. CDR3 bases: TGTGCCAGCAGCTCCGGGCAGATTAACACTGAAGCTTTCTTT. Its translation is CASSSGQINTEAFF.

This chain connects TRBV7-8 to TRBJ2-7, with D tentatively TRBD1 (6 bases). The V gene's germline CDR1 is SGHVS and CDR2 FQNEAQ. This CDR3 is 13 amino acids long. Trimming cost V 7 bases and J 6 bases, with 16 bases left between them. CDR3 sequence (DNA): TGTGCCAGCAACCGGGACACCATGGGCGAGCAGTACTTC. The encoded protein is CASNRDTMGEQYF.

This clone was seen only once. This rearrangement joins TRBV5-1 to TRBJ2-3; TRBD2 matches at 7 bases. V lost 1 base, J lost 0 bases, and 5 bases stayed unmatched. The CDR3 has 16 amino acids. Looked up from germline, CDR1 is SGHRS and CDR2 is YFSETQ. CDR3 loop: CASSLSGGGSTDTQYF. CDR3 nucleotides: TGCGCCAGCAGCTTGTCGGGCGGGGGAAGCACAGATACGCAGTATTTT.

V usage is TRBV4-1 and J usage is TRBJ2-5; D is undetermined. V was pared by 1 base and J by 3 bases, with 12 bases between. The CDR3 totals 15 residues. Per the germline V gene, CDR1 is MGHRA and CDR2 is YSYEKL. This chain's CDR3 is CASSQGYRLEETQYF. The CDR3 DNA reads as TGCGCCAGCAGCCAAGGGTATCGGCTTGAAGAGACCCAGTACTTC.

The V and J genes are TRBV11-3 and TRBJ2-2; 8 bases align to TRBD1. This CDR3 has 15 amino acids. The V segment lost 5 bases and the J segment 2 bases; nucleotides outside the gene matches: 4. From germline, CDR1 is SGHNT and CDR2 YENEEA. CDR3 region: CASSPGTGNTGELFF. CDR3 sequence (DNA): TGTGCCAGCAGCCCCGGGACAGGAAACACCGGGGAGCTGTTTTTT.

The CDR3 sequence is CASTSLGGTADTQYF. The DNA of the CDR3 is TGTGCCAGCACCTCTCTGGGGGGGACGGCAGATACGCAGTATTTT. The gene calls are TRBV28 and TRBJ2-3, with TRBD2 matching over 7 bases. The CDR3 is made up of 15 amino acids. J was trimmed by 4 bases and V by 7 bases; bases with no gene match: 11. In germline, CDR1 is MDHEN, CDR2 SYDVKM.

The rearrangement joins TRBV7-9 to TRBJ2-5; D might be TRBD1 (5 bases). Per germline, CDR1 SEHNR and CDR2 FQNEAQ (reference sequence). The CDR3 consists of 13 residues. V lost 3 bases to trimming and J lost 2 bases, with 7 bases between them. The CDR3 loop reads CASSFRGQETQYF. The CDR3 nucleotides are TGTGCCAGCAGCTTTAGGGGACAAGAGACCCAGTACTTC.

The J gene is TRBJ2-3, the V gene TRBV4-2; D is possibly TRBD2 (6 bases). This CDR3 has 15 amino acids. Germline V gene sequence: CDR1 LGHNA, CDR2 YNFKEQ. V lost 5 bases to trimming and J lost 7 bases, with 19 bases between them. As DNA, the CDR3 is TGTGCCAGCAGCTCCCTGAAGGAGGGGATGCATACGCAGTATTTT. Protein sequence: CASSSLKEGMHTQYF.

The chain is built from TRBV5-1 and TRBJ2-3; TRBD2 matches at 11 bases. CDR1 is SGHRS, CDR2 YFSETQ, per germline. This CDR3 region has 16 residues. V was clipped by 4 bases and J by 2 bases; unmatched bases: 6. The CDR3 nucleotides read TGCGCCAGCAGCGACACACTAGCGGGGGACACAGATACGCAGTATTTT. Amino acids: CASSDTLAGDTDTQYF.

This sequence joins TRBV5-1 and TRBJ2-2; weak D call: TRBD1 (5 bases). V lost 2 bases to trimming and J lost 0 bases, with 14 bases between them. Germline CDR1 SGHRS, CDR2 YFSETQ. This CDR3 is 17 amino acids long. For the CDR3, the DNA is TGCGCCAGCAGCTTCAGCCTCAGGGAAACGAACACCGGGGAGCTGTTTTTT. Protein: CASSFSLRETNTGELFF.

The rearrangement joins TRBV28 to TRBJ1-2; weak D call: TRBD1 (6 bases). This CDR3 spans 15 amino acids. Germline-derived CDR1 and CDR2 are MDHEN and SYDVKM. Deletions cut 3 bases from V and 5 bases from J, with 16 bases between. In nucleotides, the CDR3 is TGTGCCAGCAGTTTTTTCGGACAGATAGAATATGGCTACACCTTC. Translating it yields CASSFFGQIEYGYTF.

This clone was recorded a few times. The chain uses TRBV9 and TRBJ1-4, with D unresolved. The V and J ends lost 3 bases and 6 bases respectively, with 6 bases between them. Per the germline V gene, CDR1 is SGDLS and CDR2 is YYNGEE. This CDR3 is 12 amino acids long. CDR3: CASSESDEKLFF. The CDR3 DNA follows: TGTGCCAGCAGCGAAAGCGATGAAAAACTGTTTTTT.

This clone was picked up one time. The chain links TRBV28 to TRBJ2-5, with D tentatively TRBD2 (5 bases). V lost 5 bases, J lost 4 bases, and 26 bases lay in between. The CDR3 covers 18 residues. Germline assignment: CDR1 MDHEN and CDR2 SYDVKM. CDR3 DNA sequence: TGTGCCAGCAGTATGGATAGGATAGGGTTAGGACGGGGAGAGACCCAGTACTTC. Its protein product is CASSMDRIGLGRGETQYF.

In its sample, this clone was seen once. J is TRBJ1-5 and V is TRBV18, with D hard to call. The length of the CDR3 is 16 residues. Deletions cut 3 bases from V and 7 bases from J, with 19 bases between. Germline CDR1 and CDR2: KGHSH and LQKENI. CDR3: CASSPEVPGSHQPQHF. The CDR3 nucleotides are TGTGCCAGCTCACCCGAGGTTCCGGGGTCCCACCAGCCCCAGCATTTT.

V usage is TRBV27 and J usage is TRBJ2-3; D possibly matches TRBD1 or TRBD2 (5 bases each). The ends were cut back, 7 bases at V and 2 bases at J, with 13 bases in the middle. This CDR3 is 14 amino acids long. Looked up from germline, CDR1 is MNHEY and CDR2 is SMNVEV (reference sequence). CDR3 nucleotide sequence: TGTGCCAGCACCCCGTGGGGGAACACAGATACGCAGTATTTT. This codes for CASTPWGNTDTQYF.

The chain links TRBV29-1 to TRBJ2-1, with TRBD1 identical over 9 bases. The CDR3 is made up of 15 amino acids. After removal of 4 bases from V and 4 bases from J, the junction contained 8 bases not matched to a gene. CDR1 is SQVTM, CDR2 ANQGSEA, per germline. CDR3 nucleotide sequence: TGCAGCGTTGTCTGGGACAGGGATGGGTACAATGAGCAGTTCTTC. It translates to CSVVWDRDGYNEQFF.

V and J are TRBV2 and TRBJ1-5; 10 bases match TRBD1. V shed 3 bases and J 7 bases; nucleotides not matched to a gene: 12. The length of the CDR3 is 17 residues. Germline V gene lookup returns CDR1 SNHLY and CDR2 FYNNEI. The CDR3 region has the DNA TGTGCCAGCAGTGACGCACCGGGACAGGGGAGGGGACAGCCCCAGCATTTT. It codes for CASSDAPGQGRGQPQHF.